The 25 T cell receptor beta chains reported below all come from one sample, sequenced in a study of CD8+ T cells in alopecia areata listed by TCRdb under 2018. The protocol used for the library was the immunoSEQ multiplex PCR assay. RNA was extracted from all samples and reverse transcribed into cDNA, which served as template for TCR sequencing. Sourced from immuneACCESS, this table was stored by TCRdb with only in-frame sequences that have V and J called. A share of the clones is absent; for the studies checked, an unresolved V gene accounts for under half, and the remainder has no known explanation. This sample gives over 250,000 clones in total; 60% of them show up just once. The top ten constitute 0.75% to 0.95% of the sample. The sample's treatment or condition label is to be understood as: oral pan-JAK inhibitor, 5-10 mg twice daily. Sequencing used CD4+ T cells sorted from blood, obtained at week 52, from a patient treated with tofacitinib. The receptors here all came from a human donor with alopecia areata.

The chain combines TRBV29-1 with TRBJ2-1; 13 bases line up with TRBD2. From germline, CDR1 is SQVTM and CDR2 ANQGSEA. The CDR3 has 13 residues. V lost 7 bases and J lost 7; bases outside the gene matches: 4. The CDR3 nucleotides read TGCAGCGCCGCGACTAGCGGGGGGAATGAGCAGTTCTTC. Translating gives CSAATSGGNEQFF.

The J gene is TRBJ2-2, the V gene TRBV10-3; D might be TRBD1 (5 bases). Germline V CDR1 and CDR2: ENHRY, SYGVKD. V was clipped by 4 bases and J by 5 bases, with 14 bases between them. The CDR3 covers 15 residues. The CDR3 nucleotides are TGTGCCATCAGTGCAGGCAGGGCGTCGACCGGGGAGCTGTTTTTT. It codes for CAISAGRASTGELFF.

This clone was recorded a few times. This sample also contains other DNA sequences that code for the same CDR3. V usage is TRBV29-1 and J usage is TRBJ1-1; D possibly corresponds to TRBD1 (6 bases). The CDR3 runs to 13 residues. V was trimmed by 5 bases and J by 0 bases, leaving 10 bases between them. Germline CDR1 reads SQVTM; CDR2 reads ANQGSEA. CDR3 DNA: TGCAGCGTTTCCGGACAGCTGAACACTGAAGCTTTCTTT. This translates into CSVSGQLNTEAFF.

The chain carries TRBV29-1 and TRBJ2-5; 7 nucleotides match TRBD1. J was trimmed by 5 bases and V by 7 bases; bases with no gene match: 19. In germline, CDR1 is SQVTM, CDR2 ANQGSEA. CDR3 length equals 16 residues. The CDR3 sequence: CSAPVFWDRDLETQYF. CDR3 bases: TGCAGCGCCCCAGTTTTCTGGGACAGAGATTTGGAGACCCAGTACTTC. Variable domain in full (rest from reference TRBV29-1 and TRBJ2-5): SAVISQKPSRDICQRGTSLTIQCQVDSQVTMMFWYRQQPGQSLTLIATANQGSEATYESGFVIDKFPISRPNLTFSTLTVSNMSPEDSSIYLCSAPVFWDRDLETQYFGPGTRLLVL.

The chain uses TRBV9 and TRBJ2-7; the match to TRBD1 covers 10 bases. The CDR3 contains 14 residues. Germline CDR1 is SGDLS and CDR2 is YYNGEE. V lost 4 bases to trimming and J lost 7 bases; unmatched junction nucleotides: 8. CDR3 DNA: TGTGCCAGCAGCATCCGGGACAGGGGAGAGGAGCAGTACTTC. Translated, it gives CASSIRDRGEEQYF.

The CDR3 protein is CASSPQGQETQYF. Here the CDR3 DNA reads TGTGCCAGCTCACCTCAGGGCCAAGAGACCCAGTACTTC. The chain links TRBV18 to TRBJ2-5, with D possibly matching TRBD1 (5 bases). CDR3 length: 13 residues. Between the trimmed V and J ends, which lost 3 bases and 1 base, there was a span of 6 bases. CDR1 is KGHSH, CDR2 LQKENI, per germline.

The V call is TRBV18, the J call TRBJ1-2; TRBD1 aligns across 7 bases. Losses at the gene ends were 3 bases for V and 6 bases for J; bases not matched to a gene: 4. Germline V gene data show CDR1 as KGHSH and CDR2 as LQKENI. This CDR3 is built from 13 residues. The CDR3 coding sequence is TGTGCCAGCTCACCCCGGGACAGTGATGGCTACACCTTC. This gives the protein CASSPRDSDGYTF.

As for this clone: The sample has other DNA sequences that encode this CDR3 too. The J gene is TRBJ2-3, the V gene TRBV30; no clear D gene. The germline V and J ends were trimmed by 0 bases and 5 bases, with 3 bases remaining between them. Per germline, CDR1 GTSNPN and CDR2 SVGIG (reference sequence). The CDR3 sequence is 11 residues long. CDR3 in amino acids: CAWSVLDTQYF. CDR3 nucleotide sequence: TGTGCCTGGAGTGTATTAGATACGCAGTATTTT.

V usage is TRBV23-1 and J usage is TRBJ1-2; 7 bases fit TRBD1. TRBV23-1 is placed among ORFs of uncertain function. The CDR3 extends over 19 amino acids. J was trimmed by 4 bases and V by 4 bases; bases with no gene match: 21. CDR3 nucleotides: TGCGCCAGCAGTCGACCGGGGAGAGGTCAGGGGGACTGGGGCTATGGCTACACCTTC. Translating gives CASSRPGRGQGDWGYGYTF.

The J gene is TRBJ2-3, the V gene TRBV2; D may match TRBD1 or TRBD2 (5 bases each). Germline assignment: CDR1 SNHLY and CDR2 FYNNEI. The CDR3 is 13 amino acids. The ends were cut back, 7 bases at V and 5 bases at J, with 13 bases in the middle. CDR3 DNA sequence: TGTGCCAGCACCAGAGAGGGGAGAGATACGCAGTATTTT. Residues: CASTREGRDTQYF. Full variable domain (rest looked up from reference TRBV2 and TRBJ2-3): EPEVTQTPSHQVTQMGQEVILRCVPISNHLYFYWYRQILGQKVEFLVSFYNNEISEKSEIFDDQFSVERPDGSNFTLKIRSTKLEDSAMYFCASTREGRDTQYFGPGTRLTVL.

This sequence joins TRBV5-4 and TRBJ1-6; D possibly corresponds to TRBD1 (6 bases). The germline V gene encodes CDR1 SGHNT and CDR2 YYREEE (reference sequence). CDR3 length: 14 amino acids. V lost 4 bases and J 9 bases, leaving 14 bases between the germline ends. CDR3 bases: TGTGCCAGCAGCCCTCCGGGGGGCCGTTCACCCCTCCACTTT. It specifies CASSPPGGRSPLHF.

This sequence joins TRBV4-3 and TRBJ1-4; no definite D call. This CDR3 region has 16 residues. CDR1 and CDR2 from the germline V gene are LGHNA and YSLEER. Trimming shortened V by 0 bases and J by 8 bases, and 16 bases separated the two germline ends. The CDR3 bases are TGCGCCAGCAGCCAAGATAGGCCCGGATTCGGAGAAAAACTGTTTTTT. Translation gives CASSQDRPGFGEKLFF.

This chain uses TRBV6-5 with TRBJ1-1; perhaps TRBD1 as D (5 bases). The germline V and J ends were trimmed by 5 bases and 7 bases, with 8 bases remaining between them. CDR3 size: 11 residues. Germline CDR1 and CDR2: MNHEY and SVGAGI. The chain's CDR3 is CASSSRVEAFF. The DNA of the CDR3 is TGTGCCAGCAGTAGCAGGGTTGAAGCTTTCTTT.

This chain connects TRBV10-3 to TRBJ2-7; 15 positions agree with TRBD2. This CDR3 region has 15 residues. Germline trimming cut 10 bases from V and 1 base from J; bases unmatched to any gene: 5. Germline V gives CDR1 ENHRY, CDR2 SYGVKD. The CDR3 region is CATGTSGGMSYEQYF. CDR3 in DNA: TGTGCCACTGGGACTAGCGGGGGGATGTCCTACGAGCAGTACTTC.

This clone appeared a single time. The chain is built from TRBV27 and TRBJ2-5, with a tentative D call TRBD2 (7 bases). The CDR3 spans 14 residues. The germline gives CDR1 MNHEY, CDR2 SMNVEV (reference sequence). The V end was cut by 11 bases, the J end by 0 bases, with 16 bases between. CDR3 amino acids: CASHGRGHQETQYF. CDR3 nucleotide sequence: TGTGCCTCCCACGGGCGGGGGCACCAAGAGACCCAGTACTTC.

CDR3 loop: CASSLQGSSYEQYF. The CDR3 DNA is TGTGCCAGCAGCTTACAGGGGTCCTCCTACGAGCAGTACTTC. This chain uses TRBV7-8 with TRBJ2-7, with D maybe TRBD1 (6 bases). The CDR3 covers 14 residues. Germline V gene sequence: CDR1 SGHVS, CDR2 FQNEAQ. The V gene lost 2 bases and the J gene lost 0 bases, with 8 bases spanning the gap.

CDR3 sequence reads: CSVGAHSYGYTF. For the CDR3, the DNA is TGCAGCGTTGGTGCGCACAGCTATGGCTACACCTTC. The chain combines TRBV29-1 with TRBJ1-2, with D unresolved. CDR1 and CDR2 (germline): SQVTM, ANQGSEA. Trimming removed 4 bases at V and 4 bases at J, with 10 bases between. CDR3 length equals 12 residues.

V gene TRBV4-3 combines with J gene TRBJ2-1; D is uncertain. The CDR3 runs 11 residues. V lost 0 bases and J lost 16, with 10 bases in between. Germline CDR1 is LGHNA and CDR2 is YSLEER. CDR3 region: CASSQECLQFF. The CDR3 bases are TGCGCCAGCAGCCAAGAGTGCCTTCAATTCTTC.

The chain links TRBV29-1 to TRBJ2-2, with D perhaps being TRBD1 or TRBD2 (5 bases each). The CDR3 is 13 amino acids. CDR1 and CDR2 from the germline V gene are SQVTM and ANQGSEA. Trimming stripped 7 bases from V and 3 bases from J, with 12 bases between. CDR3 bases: TGCAGCGCGGGGCTCGGAGACACCGGGGAGCTGTTTTTT. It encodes CSAGLGDTGELFF.

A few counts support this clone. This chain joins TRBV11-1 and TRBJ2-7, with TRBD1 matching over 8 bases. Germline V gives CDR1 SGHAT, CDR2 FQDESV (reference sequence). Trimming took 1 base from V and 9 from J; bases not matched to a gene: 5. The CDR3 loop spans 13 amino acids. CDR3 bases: TGTGCCAGCAGCTTAGGACAGGGGAGAAGGCAGTACTTC. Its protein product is CASSLGQGRRQYF.

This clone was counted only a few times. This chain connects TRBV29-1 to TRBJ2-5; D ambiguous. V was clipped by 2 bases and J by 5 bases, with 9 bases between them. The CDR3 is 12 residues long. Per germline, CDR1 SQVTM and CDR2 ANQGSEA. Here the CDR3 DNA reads TGCAGCGTTGAACCCGCCGGGGAGACCCAGTACTTC. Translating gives CSVEPAGETQYF.

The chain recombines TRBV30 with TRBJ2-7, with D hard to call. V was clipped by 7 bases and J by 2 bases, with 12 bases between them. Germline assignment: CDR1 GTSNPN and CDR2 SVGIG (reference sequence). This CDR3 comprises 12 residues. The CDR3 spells CASEGVTYEQYF. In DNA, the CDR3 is TGTGCCTCCGAAGGTGTCACCTACGAGCAGTACTTC.

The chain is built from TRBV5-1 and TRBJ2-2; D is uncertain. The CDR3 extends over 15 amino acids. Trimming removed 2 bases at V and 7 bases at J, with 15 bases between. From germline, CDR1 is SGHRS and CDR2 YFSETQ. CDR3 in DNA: TGCGCCAGCAGCTTTCCTCTACAGTATCACGGGGAGCTGTTTTTT. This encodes CASSFPLQYHGELFF.

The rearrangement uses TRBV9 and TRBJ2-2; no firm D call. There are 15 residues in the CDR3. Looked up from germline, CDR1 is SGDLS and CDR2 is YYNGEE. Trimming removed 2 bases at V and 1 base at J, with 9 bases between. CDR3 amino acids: CASSVLEENTGELFF. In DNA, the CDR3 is TGTGCCAGCAGCGTCCTAGAGGAGAACACCGGGGAGCTGTTTTTT.

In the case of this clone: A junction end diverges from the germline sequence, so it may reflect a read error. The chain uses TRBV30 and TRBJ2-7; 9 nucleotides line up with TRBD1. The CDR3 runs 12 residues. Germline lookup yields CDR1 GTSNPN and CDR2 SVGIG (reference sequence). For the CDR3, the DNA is TGTGCCTGGAGTGTACAGGGGACAGGGAATAACTTC. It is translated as CAWSVQGTGNNF.